These 5 T cell receptor beta chains originate from one sample sequenced in a study of early T cells in non-severe SARS-CoV-2 infection. TCRdb analysed the 5' RACE reads with MiXCR anew, one entry per CDR3 protein. The table lists under 80,000 distinct CDR3 sequences, 13% of them singletons. Sequenced material: whole blood. The receptors were gathered from an adult who was a healthcare worker with PCR-confirmed SARS-CoV-2 infection or an uninfected control (not recorded which).

This clonotype occurred many times. The chain uses TRBV29-1 and TRBJ1-3, with unresolved D. CDR3 length: 12 residues. Trimming removed 4 bases at V and 4 bases at J, with 8 bases between. The germline V gene encodes CDR1 SQVTM and CDR2 ANQGSEA. DNA of the CDR3: TGCAGCGTTGCAGGAGGAGGAAACACCATATATTTT. Translated: CSVAGGGNTIYF.

This clonotype was seen a handful of times. The chain employs TRBV20-1 and TRBJ1-1; D is unclear. The V end was cut by 1 base, the J end by 6 bases, with 9 bases between. The CDR3 runs to 12 residues. Germline V gene lookup returns CDR1 DFQATT and CDR2 SNEGSKA (reference sequence). For the CDR3, the DNA is TGCAGTGCTAGAGCCGTTCCCCCTGAAGCTTTCTTT. It specifies CSARAVPPEAFF.

This clonotype has at least ten counts. This chain joins TRBV20-1 and TRBJ2-4, with 11 nucleotides matching TRBD2. The CDR3 runs 18 residues. V trimming: 0 bases; J trimming: 0 bases; junction bases outside the gene matches: 7. Germline V gene lookup returns CDR1 DFQATT and CDR2 SNEGSKA (reference sequence). The CDR3 DNA reads TGCAGTGCTAGAGAGGCTAGCGGGGGGCCACTAGCCAAAAACATTCAGTACTTC. Its protein is CSAREASGGPLAKNIQYF.

There are many counts of this clonotype. V and J are TRBV12-3 or TRBV12-4 and TRBJ2-5; 10 nucleotides align to TRBD1. The CDR3 spans 14 residues. V shed 5 bases and J 4 bases; nucleotides not matched to a gene: 4. CDR3 protein: CASSTGQGVETQYF. CDR3 sequence (DNA): TGTGCCAGCAGTACCGGACAGGGGGTAGAGACCCAGTACTTC.

This clonotype occurred a few times. The rearrangement uses TRBV9 and TRBJ2-4, with a possible D match to TRBD1 (6 bases). The CDR3 consists of 14 residues. Germline CDR1 SGDLS, CDR2 YYNGEE. V was shortened by 0 bases and J by 7 bases, with 11 bases between the two germline ends. The CDR3 nucleotides read TGTGCCAGCAGCGTAGACAGGGTGGTGAACATTCAGTACTTC. It encodes CASSVDRVVNIQYF.